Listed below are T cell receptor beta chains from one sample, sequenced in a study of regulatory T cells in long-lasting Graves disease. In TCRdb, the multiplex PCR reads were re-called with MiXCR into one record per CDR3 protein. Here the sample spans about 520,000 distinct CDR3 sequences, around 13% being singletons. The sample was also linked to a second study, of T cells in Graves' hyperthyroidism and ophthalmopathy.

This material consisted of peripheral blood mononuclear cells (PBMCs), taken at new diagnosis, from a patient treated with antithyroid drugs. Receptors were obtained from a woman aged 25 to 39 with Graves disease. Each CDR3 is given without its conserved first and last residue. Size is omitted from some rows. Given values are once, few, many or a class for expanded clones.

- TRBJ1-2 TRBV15 ATSSPGTVNGYT
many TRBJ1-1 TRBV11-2 ASSLFWDTEAF
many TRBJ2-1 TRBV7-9 ASSLGLAGRSSYNEQF
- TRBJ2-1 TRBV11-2 ASSFDSAGLGNEQF
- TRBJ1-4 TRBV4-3 ASSQDGRGNEKLF
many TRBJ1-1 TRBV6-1 ASRGGGGRAF
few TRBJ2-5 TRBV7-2 ASSLVSGVETQY
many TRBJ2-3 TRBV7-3 ASSLGTGGPSTDTQY
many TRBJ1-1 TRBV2 ASVLTGLSEAF
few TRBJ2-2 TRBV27 ASGASWTGNTGELF
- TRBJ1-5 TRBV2 ASRGPVPGQGARYSNQPQH
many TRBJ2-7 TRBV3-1 ASSHGGLAGGSYEQY
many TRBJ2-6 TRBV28 ASSPRLGSSSGANVLT
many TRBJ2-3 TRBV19 ASSMGALPSTDTQY
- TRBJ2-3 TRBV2 ATLAGLSTDTQY
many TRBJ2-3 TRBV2 ASSNLLAAPTDTQY
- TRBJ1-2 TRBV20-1 SARDPLWGLVYGYT
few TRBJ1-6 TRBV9 ASSVDSSYNSPLH
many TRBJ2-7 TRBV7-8 ASSEGTLGEQY
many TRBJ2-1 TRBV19 ASSPVIGNEQF
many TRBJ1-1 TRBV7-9 ASSPTYYRGRGPEAF
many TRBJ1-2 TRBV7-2 ASSQSGFGYT
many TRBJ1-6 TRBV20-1 SASGTADSPLH
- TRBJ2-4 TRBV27 ASSFPGEEGNIQY
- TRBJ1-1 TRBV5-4 ASSLGIGSLGTEAF
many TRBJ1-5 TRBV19 ASSSHEGVASNQPQH
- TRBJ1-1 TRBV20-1 SARVHRVNTEAF
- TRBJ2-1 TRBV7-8 ASSLGARGNNEQF
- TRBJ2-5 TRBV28 ASSASGTGGETQY
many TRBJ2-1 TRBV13 ASSLGLGQRYNEQF
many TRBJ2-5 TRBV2 ASNPQWVRETQY
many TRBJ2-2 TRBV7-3 ASSLSPGVAGELF